This TCR beta chain was sequenced for a study of T cells in Graves' hyperthyroidism and ophthalmopathy. The overall study: The initial diagnosis was the point when peripheral blood was collected, ahead of any treatment.

Researchers took RNA transcripts and amplified the TCR beta CDR3 regions from them. The HTBI primer set served for first-round RT-PCR of the TCR CDR3. Each CDR3 protein is one row after TCRdb ran MiXCR on the multiplex PCR reads. Of 550,000 to 600,000 distinct CDR3 sequences in the sample, 12% to 15% were seen once. Germline V gene lookup returns CDR1 SGHAT and CDR2 FQNNGV. This CDR3 contains 15 residues. V gave up 5 bases and J gave up 2 bases, with 12 bases separating them. This clonotype was seen more than once but under ten times. PBMCs were obtained from over 8.5 ml fresh peripheral blood. The gene calls are TRBV11-2 and TRBJ1-4; unclear D gene. Sequenced input: blood. The receptor was derived from a woman in her late teens or twenties with Graves' ophthalmopathy. CDR3 DNA sequence: TGTGCCAGCAGCATCAGAACGGCGACTAATGAAAAACTGTTTTTT. It translates to CASSIRTATNEKLFF.